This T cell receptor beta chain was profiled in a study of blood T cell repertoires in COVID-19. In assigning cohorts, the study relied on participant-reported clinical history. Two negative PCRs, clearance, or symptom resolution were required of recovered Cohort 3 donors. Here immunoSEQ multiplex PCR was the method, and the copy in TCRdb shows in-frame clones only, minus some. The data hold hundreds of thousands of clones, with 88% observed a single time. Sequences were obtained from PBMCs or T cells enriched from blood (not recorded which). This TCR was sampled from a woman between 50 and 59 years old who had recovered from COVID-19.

Here the CDR3 DNA reads TGTGCCTGGAGTGTAAGTCCGGGGTTTGGCACTGAAGCTTTCTTT. Translated, it gives CAWSVSPGFGTEAFF. The gene calls are TRBV30 and TRBJ1-1; D ambiguous. Trimming pared 0 bases from V and 4 bases from J, leaving 15 bases between. Germline V gene sequence: CDR1 GTSNPN, CDR2 SVGIG (reference sequence). The CDR3 has 15 amino acids.